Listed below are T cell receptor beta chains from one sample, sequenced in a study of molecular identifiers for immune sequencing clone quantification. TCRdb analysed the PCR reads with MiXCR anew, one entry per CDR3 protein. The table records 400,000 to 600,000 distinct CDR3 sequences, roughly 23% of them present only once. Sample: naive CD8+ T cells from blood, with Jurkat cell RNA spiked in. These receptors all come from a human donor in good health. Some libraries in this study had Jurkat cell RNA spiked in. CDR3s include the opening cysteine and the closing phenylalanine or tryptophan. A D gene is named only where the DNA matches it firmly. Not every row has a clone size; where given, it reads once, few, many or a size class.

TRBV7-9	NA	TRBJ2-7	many	CASSPTQGEQYF	TGTGCCAGCAGCCCAACTCAGGGCGAGCAGTACTTC
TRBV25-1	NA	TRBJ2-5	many	CASSGWGPMETQYF	TGTGCCAGCAGTGGCTGGGGTCCAATGGAGACCCAGTACTTC
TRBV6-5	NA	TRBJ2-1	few	CASSTASLDNEQFF	TGTGCCAGCAGCACCGCTAGCCTCGACAATGAGCAGTTCTTC
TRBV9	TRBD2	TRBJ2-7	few	CASSPKGLAEEQYF	TGTGCCAGCAGCCCCAAGGGACTAGCGGAAGAGCAGTACTTC
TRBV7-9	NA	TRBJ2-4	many	CASSLAAGRTKNIQYF	TGTGCCAGCAGCTTAGCCGCCGGTCGGACAAAAAACATTCAGTACTTC
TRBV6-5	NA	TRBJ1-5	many	CASSYSSTSNQPQHF	TGTGCCAGCAGTTACTCTTCGACAAGTAATCAGCCCCAGCATTTT
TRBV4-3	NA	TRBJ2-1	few	CASSQWQTWTPGNEQFF	TGCGCCAGCAGCCAATGGCAGACGTGGACCCCCGGTAATGAGCAGTTCTTC
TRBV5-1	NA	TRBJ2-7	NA	CASSVWTASYELYF	TGCGCCAGCAGCGTGTGGACAGCGAGCTACGAGCTGTACTTC
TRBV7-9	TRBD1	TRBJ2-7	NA	CASSSRAGTVDSYEQYF	TGTGCCAGCAGCTCCCGAGCTGGGACAGTCGATTCCTACGAGCAGTACTTC
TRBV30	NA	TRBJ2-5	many	CAWSRTAFSETQYF	TGTGCCTGGAGTCGGACAGCCTTTAGTGAGACCCAGTACTTC
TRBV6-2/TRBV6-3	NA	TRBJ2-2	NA	CASSYHMDGTGELFF	TGTGCCAGCAGTTATCATATGGACGGCACCGGGGAGCTGTTTTTT
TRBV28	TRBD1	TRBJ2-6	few	CASSLGTGVGANVLTF	TGTGCCAGCAGTTTGGGGACAGGGGTTGGGGCCAACGTCCTGACTTTC
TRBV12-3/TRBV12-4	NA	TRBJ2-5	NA	CARSLTVETQYF	TGTGCCAGAAGTTTAACCGTCGAGACCCAGTACTTC